The next 7 T cell receptor beta chains were all read from a single sample in a study of blood T cells in healthy people across ages. With a J-beta primer mix and a sample-barcoded 5' primer, a second PCR ran about 7 to 12 cycles. TCRdb re-called the 5' RACE reads with MiXCR, one entry per CDR3 protein. The data show about 800,000 distinct CDR3 sequences, about 25% seen once. This same sample was also taken into another study, of T cells of mothers and their children.

Material: blood. The source of these receptors is a boy younger than 18 in good health.

The gene calls are TRBV28 and TRBJ2-5, with 7 bases identical to TRBD2. The J call may be mistaken, given a closer DNA end match to TRBJ2-7. This CDR3 contains 16 residues. Germline V gene sequence: CDR1 MDHEN, CDR2 SYDVKM. In nucleotides, the CDR3 is TGTGCCAGCAGTTTGCGGGGGTACGGATATCGGGTCGAGCAGTACTTC. It codes for CASSLRGYGYRVEQYF.

This clonotype has a count of ten or more. The chain uses TRBV5-5 and TRBJ2-5; TRBD1 matches 8 bases. Near its end, the DNA agrees better with TRBJ2-7, so the J call may be wrong. Germline V CDR1 and CDR2: SGHKS, YYEKEE (reference sequence). The CDR3 is 15 residues long. The CDR3 bases are TGTGCCAGCAGCCTAAATCCGGGACAGGTCTACGAGCAGTACTTC. It yields the protein CASSLNPGQVYEQYF.

The chain carries TRBV27 and TRBJ1-6; D gene unclear. V lost 6 bases to trimming and J lost 5 bases, with 17 bases between them. Looked up from germline, CDR1 is MNHEY and CDR2 is SMNVEV (reference sequence). The CDR3 is 16 residues long. CDR3 in amino acids: CASRDVGTVNNSPLHF. The CDR3 bases are TGTGCCAGCAGGGACGTGGGCACAGTGAATAATTCACCCCTCCACTTT.

The chain is built from TRBV28 and TRBJ1-5; tentative D call: TRBD1 (6 bases). Deletions cut 5 bases from V and 6 bases from J, with 20 bases between. CDR3 length: 16 residues. Germline loops: CDR1 MDHEN, CDR2 SYDVKM. CDR3 protein: CASSGRTPGGSQPQHF. For the CDR3, the DNA is TGTGCCAGCAGTGGTCGGACACCCGGGGGCAGTCAGCCCCAGCATTTT.

This clonotype was found a few times. The genes are TRBV4-1 and TRBJ1-4, with 9 bases identical to TRBD1. CDR3 length equals 15 residues. The junction had 6 bases not matched to a gene; V was cut back by 4 bases and J by 6 bases. The germline gives CDR1 MGHRA, CDR2 YSYEKL. DNA of the CDR3: TGCGCCAGCAGCCCGCCGGGACAGGGAGATGAAAAACTGTTTTTT. Translating gives CASSPPGQGDEKLFF.

The chain uses TRBV5-1 and TRBJ2-7; 8 nucleotides match TRBD1. The J segment lost 0 bases and the V segment lost 9 bases, leaving 8 bases of the junction unmatched. Germline values: CDR1 SGHRS, CDR2 YFSETQ. The CDR3 extends over 14 amino acids. The CDR3 sequence is CANSPGQGSYEQYF. The CDR3 region has the DNA TGCGCCAACAGTCCAGGACAGGGCTCCTACGAGCAGTACTTC.

This clonotype was detected many times. The chain is built from TRBV3-1 and TRBJ2-7; D gene unclear. Trimming pared 4 bases from V and 5 bases from J, leaving 9 bases between. The length of the CDR3 is 12 residues. The V gene's germline CDR1 is LGHDT and CDR2 YNNKEL (reference sequence). CDR3 bases: TGTGCCAGCAGCCCACTTGGGGACGAGCAGTACTTC. It specifies CASSPLGDEQYF.